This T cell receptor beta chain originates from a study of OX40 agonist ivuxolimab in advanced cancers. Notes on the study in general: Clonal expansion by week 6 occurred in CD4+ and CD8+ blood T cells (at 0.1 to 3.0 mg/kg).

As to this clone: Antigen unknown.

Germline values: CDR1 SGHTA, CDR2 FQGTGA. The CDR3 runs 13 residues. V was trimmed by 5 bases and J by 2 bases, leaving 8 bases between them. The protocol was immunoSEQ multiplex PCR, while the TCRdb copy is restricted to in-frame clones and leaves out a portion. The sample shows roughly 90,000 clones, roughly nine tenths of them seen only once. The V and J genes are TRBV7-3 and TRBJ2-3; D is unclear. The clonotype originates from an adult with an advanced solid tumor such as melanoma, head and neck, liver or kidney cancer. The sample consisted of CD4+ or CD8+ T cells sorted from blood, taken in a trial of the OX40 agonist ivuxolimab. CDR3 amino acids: CASSPTATDTQYF. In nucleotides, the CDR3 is TGTGCCAGCAGCCCGACGGCCACAGATACGCAGTATTTT.